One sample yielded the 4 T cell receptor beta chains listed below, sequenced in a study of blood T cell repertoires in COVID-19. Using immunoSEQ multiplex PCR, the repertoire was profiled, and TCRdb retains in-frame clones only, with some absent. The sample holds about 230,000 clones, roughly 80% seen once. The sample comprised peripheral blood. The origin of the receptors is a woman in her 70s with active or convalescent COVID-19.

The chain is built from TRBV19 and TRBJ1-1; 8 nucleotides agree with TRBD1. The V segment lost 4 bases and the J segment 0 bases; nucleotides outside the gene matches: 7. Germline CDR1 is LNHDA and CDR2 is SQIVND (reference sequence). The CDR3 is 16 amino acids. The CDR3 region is CASSRGTGTLNTEAFF. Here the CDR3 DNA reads TGTGCCAGTAGTAGGGGGACAGGAACTTTGAACACTGAAGCTTTCTTT.

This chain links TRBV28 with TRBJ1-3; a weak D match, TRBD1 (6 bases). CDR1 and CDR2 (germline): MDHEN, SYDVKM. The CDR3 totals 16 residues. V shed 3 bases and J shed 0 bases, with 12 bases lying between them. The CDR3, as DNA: TGTGCCAGCAGTTTGGGACACCCGAACTCTGGAAACACCATATATTTT. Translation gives CASSLGHPNSGNTIYF.

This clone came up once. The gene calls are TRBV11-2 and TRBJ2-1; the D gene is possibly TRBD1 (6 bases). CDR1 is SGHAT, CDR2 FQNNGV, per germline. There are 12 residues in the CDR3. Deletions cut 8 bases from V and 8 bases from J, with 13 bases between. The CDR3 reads CASAKGDHEQFF. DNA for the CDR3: TGTGCCAGCGCAAAGGGGGACCATGAGCAGTTCTTC.

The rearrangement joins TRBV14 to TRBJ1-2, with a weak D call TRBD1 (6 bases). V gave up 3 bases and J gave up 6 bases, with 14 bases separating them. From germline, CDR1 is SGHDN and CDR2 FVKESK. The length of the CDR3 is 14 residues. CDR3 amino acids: CASSQSQGWNGYTF. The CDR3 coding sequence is TGTGCCAGCAGCCAGTCACAGGGTTGGAATGGCTACACCTTC.